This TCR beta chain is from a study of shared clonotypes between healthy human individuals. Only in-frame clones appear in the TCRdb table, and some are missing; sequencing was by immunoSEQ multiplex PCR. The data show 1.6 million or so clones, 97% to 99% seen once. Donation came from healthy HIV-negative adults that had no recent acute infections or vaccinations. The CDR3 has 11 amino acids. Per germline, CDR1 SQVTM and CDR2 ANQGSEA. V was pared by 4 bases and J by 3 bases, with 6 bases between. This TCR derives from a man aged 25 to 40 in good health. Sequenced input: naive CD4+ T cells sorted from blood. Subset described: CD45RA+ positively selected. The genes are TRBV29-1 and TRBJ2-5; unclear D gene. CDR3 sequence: CSVGRKETQYF. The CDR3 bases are TGCAGCGTTGGCAGAAAAGAGACCCAGTACTTC. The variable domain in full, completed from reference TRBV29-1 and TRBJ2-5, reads SAVISQKPSRDICQRGTSLTIQCQVDSQVTMMFWYRQQPGQSLTLIATANQGSEATYESGFVIDKFPISRPNLTFSTLTVSNMSPEDSSIYLCSVGRKETQYFGPGTRLLVL.